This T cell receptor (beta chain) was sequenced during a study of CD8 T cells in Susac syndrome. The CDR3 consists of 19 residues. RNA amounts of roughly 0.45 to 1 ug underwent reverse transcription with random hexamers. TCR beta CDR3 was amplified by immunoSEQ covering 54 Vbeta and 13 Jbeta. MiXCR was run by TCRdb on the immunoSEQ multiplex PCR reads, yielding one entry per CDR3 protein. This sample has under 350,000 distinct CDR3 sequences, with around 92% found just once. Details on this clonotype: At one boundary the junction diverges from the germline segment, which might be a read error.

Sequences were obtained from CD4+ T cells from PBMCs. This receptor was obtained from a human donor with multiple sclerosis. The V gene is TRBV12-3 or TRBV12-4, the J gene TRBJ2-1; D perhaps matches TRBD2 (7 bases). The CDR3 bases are TGTGCCAGCAGGTTAGTATTTGTGGGGGGGCCCGACCGAGACAATGAGCAGTTCTTC. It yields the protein CASRLVFVGGPDRDNEQFF.